These 6 T cell receptor beta chains were all obtained from the same sample, sequenced in a study of Ad26.COV2.S vaccination and SARS-CoV-2 variants. Treatment meaning: over 15 received Ad26.COV2.S at low or high dose, single or two shots; about five received placebo; per-sample allocation not given. On day 63 after the first injection, vaccine and placebo recipients gave samples. Clones were read by immunoSEQ multiplex PCR, and TCRdb kept only the in-frame ones, dropping some. The data contain about 350,000 clones, approximately 90% of them seen just once; the ten biggest clones take up 5%. The starting material was peripheral blood, obtained in a trial of Ad26.COV2.S vaccine versus placebo. The source is a person aged 18-60 years who received the Ad26.COV2.S COVID-19 vaccine or a placebo.

This clone was detected only a few times. The chain's CDR3 is CASSDLSSNQPQHF. DNA for the CDR3: TGTGCCAGCAGTGATTTGTCTAGCAATCAGCCCCAGCATTTT. The rearrangement links TRBV2 to TRBJ1-5; D is unresolved. Trimming left V 3 bases short and J 0 bases short, with 6 bases between. The CDR3 has 14 residues. The germline CDR1 and CDR2 sequences are SNHLY and FYNNEI.

The chain carries TRBV30 and TRBJ1-1; D may be TRBD1 (6 bases). From germline, CDR1 is GTSNPN and CDR2 SVGIG (reference sequence). V gave up 0 bases and J gave up 7 bases, with 9 bases separating them. This CDR3 is 12 amino acids long. This chain's CDR3 is CAWSVQGFEAFF. The DNA for the CDR3 is TGTGCCTGGAGTGTACAGGGATTTGAAGCTTTCTTT. Together with reference TRBV30 and TRBJ1-1, the CDR3 gives the full variable domain: SQTIHQWPATLVQPVGSPLSLECTVEGTSNPNLYWYRQAAGRGLQLLFYSVGIGQISSEVPQNLSASRPQDRQFILSSKKLLLSDSGFYLCAWSVQGFEAFFGQGTRLTVV.

The chain combines TRBV18 with TRBJ2-2, with TRBD2 matching over 8 bases. Germline lookup yields CDR1 KGHSH and CDR2 LQKENI. V trimming: 3 bases; J trimming: 4 bases; junction bases outside the gene matches: 10. CDR3 length: 17 residues. The CDR3 region has the DNA TGTGCCAGCTCACCTCGGATGGCGGGAGGTTCCACCGGGGAGCTGTTTTTT. Its translation is CASSPRMAGGSTGELFF.

The CDR3 DNA reads TGTGCCACCAGTGAGACAGGGGACACCGGGGAGCTGTTTTTT. Amino acid sequence: CATSETGDTGELFF. This chain links TRBV24-1 with TRBJ2-2; 8 nucleotides line up with TRBD1. V shed 4 bases, J shed 3 bases, and the junction held 0 bases outside the gene matches. The CDR3 totals 14 residues. Germline loops: CDR1 KGHDR, CDR2 SFDVKD.

This clone has only a few counts. This chain links TRBV6-1 with TRBJ1-5; D gene uncertain. The germline V gene has CDR1 MNHNS and CDR2 SASEGT. The CDR3 totals 19 residues. V was pared by 0 bases and J by 0 bases, with 18 bases between. CDR3 DNA sequence: TGTGCCAGCAGTGAAGCATGGCGGGGTAAATGGCATAGCAATCAGCCCCAGCATTTT. Its translation is CASSEAWRGKWHSNQPQHF.

This clone has just a few counts. The same CDR3 is also encoded by other DNA sequences in this sample. The V and J genes are TRBV11-3 and TRBJ2-7; 7 positions match TRBD1. The CDR3 has 14 residues. CDR1 is SGHNT, CDR2 YENEEA, per germline. V shed 4 bases, J shed 2 bases, and the junction held 5 bases outside the gene matches. CDR3 loop: CASSSRDSPYEQYF. In nucleotides, the CDR3 is TGTGCCAGCAGCTCCCGGGACAGTCCCTACGAGCAGTACTTC.